This is a list of T cell receptor beta chains from one sample in a study of OX40 agonist ivuxolimab in advanced cancers. Sequenced by immunoSEQ multiplex PCR; TCRdb stores in-frame clones only, minus some. The sample holds about 20,000 clones, about 86% seen once. The starting material was CD4+ or CD8+ T cells sorted from blood, obtained in a trial of the OX40 agonist ivuxolimab. Source of these receptors: an adult with an advanced solid tumor such as melanoma, head and neck, liver or kidney cancer. The CDR3 runs from the conserved cysteine through the conserved F or W. A D gene is named only where the DNA matches it firmly. The size field is filled for only some rows; it gives once, few, many or a size class.

D	V	size	J	DNA	CDR3
.	TRBV15	once	TRBJ1-5	TGTGCCACCAGCAGAGCCTTGGGGTCAGGTCAGCCCCAGCATTTT	CATSRALGSGQPQHF
TRBD1	TRBV9	.	TRBJ2-7	TGTGCCAGCAGCGTAGCTGGGACAGAAGGGTACGAGCAGTACTTC	CASSVAGTEGYEQYF
TRBD1	TRBV4-3	.	TRBJ1-1	TGCGCCAGCAGCCCAACAGGGGGTGTCACTGAAGCTTTCTTT	CASSPTGGVTEAFF
TRBD2	TRBV5-6	.	TRBJ2-1	TGTGCCAGCAGAGGACTAGTGAATGAGCAGTTCTTC	CASRGLVNEQFF
.	TRBV5-5	once	TRBJ1-3	TGTGCCAGCAGTCGGGGGCAGCCTCGCTCTGGAAACACCATATATTTT	CASSRGQPRSGNTIYF
.	TRBV6-4	.	TRBJ1-3	TGTGCCAGCAGTTACTCTGGGACAGGAAACACCATATATTTT	CASSYSGTGNTIYF
TRBD2	TRBV5-1	.	TRBJ2-1	TGCGCCAGCAGATTTAGCGGGGGTAGCTCCTACAATGAGCAGTTCTTC	CASRFSGGSSYNEQFF
TRBD1	TRBV6-1	.	TRBJ1-1	TGTGCCAGCAGTGGGTACAGGGGGCGGACTGAAGCTTTCTTT	CASSGYRGRTEAFF
TRBD1	TRBV5-4	.	TRBJ2-7	TGTGCCAGCAGCTTCGTGGACAGGGTTAACTACGAGCAGTACTTC	CASSFVDRVNYEQYF
TRBD1	TRBV6-4	.	TRBJ1-6	TGTGCCAGCAGTGAGACAGGGCATTCACCCCTCCACTTT	CASSETGHSPLHF
TRBD1	TRBV12-5	.	TRBJ2-2	TGTGCTAGTGGTAGGAAAACGGGACAGCCCTCTGATAACACCGGGGAGCTGTTTTTT	CASGRKTGQPSDNTGELFF
.	TRBV7-3	few	TRBJ2-3	TGTGCCAGCAGCCCCCGAAGGCGAAGCACAGATACGCAGTATTTT	CASSPRRRSTDTQYF
TRBD1	TRBV4-1	.	TRBJ2-7	TGCGCCAGCAGCGTCCGGGACAGGTCCTACGAGCAGTACTTC	CASSVRDRSYEQYF
.	TRBV28	.	TRBJ2-5	TGTGCCAGCAGTTATGGGGGCTCGGGAGAGACCCAGTACTTC	CASSYGGSGETQYF